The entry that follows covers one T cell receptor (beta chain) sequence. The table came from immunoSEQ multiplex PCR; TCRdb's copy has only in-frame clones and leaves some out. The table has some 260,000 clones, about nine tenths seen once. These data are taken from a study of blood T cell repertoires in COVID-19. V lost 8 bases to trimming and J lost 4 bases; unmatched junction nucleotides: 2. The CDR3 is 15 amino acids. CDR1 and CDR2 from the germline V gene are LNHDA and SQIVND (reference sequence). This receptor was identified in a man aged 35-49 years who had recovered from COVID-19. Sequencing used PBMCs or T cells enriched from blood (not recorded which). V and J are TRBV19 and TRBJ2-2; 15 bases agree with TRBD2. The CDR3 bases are TGTGCCAGTGAGGGACTAGCGGGGGGCACCGGGGAGCTGTTTTTT. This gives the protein CASEGLAGGTGELFF. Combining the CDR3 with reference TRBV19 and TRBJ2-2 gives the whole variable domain DGGITQSPKYLFRKEGQNVTLSCEQNLNHDAMYWYRQDPGQGLRLIYYSQIVNDFQKGDIAEGYSVSREKKESFPLTVTSAQKNPTAFYLCASEGLAGGTGELFFGEGSRLTVL.